This T cell receptor beta chain was found in a study of beta chain features in type 1 diabetes. Overall study results and limits: Whatever favoring of shorter templates PCR might show would apply equally to patients and controls.

The whole isolated RNA underwent reverse transcription, so sequencing captured expressed TCRB transcripts. Libraries were prepared by immunoSEQ multiplex PCR; TCRdb keeps only in-frame clonotypes and omits some of them. This table holds about 200,000 clones, 9.5% to 13% found once. Per the germline V gene, CDR1 is KGHSH and CDR2 is LQKENI. V lost 2 bases and J 9 bases, leaving 17 bases between the germline ends. The CDR3 runs to 15 residues. About this clone itself: Its antigen is undetermined.

This chain uses TRBV18 with TRBJ2-1; D gene ambiguous. Sequenced sample: central memory CD4+ T cells from blood. The clonotype comes from a man younger than 35 in good health. The chain's CDR3 is CASSPSTSGLSEQFF. CDR3 in DNA: TGTGCCAGCTCACCATCCACGTCTGGGCTCTCTGAGCAGTTCTTC.